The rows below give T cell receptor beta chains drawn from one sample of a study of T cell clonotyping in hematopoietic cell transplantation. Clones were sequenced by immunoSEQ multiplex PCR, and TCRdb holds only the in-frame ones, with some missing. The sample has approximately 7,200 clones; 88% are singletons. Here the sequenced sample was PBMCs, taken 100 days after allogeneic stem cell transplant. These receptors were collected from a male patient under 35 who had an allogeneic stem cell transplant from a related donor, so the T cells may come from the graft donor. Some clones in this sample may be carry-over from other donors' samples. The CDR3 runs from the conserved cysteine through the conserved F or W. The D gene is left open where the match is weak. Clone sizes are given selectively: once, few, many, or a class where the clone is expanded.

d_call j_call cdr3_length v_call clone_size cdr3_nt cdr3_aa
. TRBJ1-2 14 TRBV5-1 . TGCGCCAGCAGCACGTCCCCAGCTAACTATGGCTACACCTTC CASSTSPANYGYTF
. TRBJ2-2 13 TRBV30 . TGTGCCTGGAGAACAGGGACCACCGGGGAGCTGTTTTTT CAWRTGTTGELFF
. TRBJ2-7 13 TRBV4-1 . TGCGCCAGTAGCGAAGGGTGGACCTACGAGCAGTACTTC CASSEGWTYEQYF
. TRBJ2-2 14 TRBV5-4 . TGTGCCAGCAATCCGGGACTGAACACCGGGGAGCTGTTTTTT CASNPGLNTGELFF
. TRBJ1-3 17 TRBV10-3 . TGTGCCATCAGTGAGTCCGAGGGCAGAAGCTCTGGAAACACCATATATTTT CAISESEGRSSGNTIYF
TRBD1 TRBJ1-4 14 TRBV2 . TGTGCCAGCAGGAGGACAGGGGGAGTTGAAAAACTGTTTTTT CASRRTGGVEKLFF
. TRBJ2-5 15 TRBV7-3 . TGTGCCAGCAGCTTAACGTCGGCGGGATCCGAGACCCAGTACTTC CASSLTSAGSETQYF
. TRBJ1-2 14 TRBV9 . TGTGCCAGCAGCGGGGACCGATCGTACTATGGCTACACCTTC CASSGDRSYYGYTF
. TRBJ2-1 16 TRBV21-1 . TGTGCCAGCAGCATCCTAGGGCCTAGCGGAAACAATGAGCAGTTCTTC CASSILGPSGNNEQFF
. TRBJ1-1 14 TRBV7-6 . TGTGCCAGCAGCTTAGACGAGACCCACACTGAAGCTTTCTTT CASSLDETHTEAFF
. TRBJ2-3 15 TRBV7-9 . TGTGCCAGCAGCCCTTCGACAGGGACTACAGATACGCAGTATTTT CASSPSTGTTDTQYF
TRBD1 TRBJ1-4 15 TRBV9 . TGTGCCAGCAGCGTGGGACAGGGCCGAAGTGAAAAACTGTTTTTT CASSVGQGRSEKLFF
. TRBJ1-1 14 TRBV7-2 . TGTGCCAGCAGCCCTGGGCAGGGTGCCACTGAAGCTTTCTTT CASSPGQGATEAFF
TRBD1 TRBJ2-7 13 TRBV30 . TGTGCCTGGAGGACAGGGGTAAACTACGAGCAGTACTTC CAWRTGVNYEQYF
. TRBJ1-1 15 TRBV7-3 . TGTGCCAGCAGCCCCTCCTGGGGCGGGCTGACTGAAGCTTTCTTT CASSPSWGGLTEAFF
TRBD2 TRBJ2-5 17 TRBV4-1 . TGCGCCAGCAGCCAAGATAGCAGCGGGAGGGTCCAAGAGACCCAGTACTTC CASSQDSSGRVQETQYF
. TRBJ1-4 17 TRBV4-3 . TGCGCCAGCAGCCAAGATTCCTTTGGCGCAACTAATGAAAAACTGTTTTTT CASSQDSFGATNEKLFF
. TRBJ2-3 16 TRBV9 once TGTGCCAGCAGCGTAGCGGACCTCGGGAGCACAGATACGCAGTATTTT CASSVADLGSTDTQYF
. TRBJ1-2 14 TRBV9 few TGTGCCAGCAGCTCCATGGACGGCCCCTATGGCTACACCTTC CASSSMDGPYGYTF
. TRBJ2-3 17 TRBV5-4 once TGTGCCAGCAGCCCCGCGTGGCCGGGAGATAGGCCAGATACGCAGTATTTT CASSPAWPGDRPDTQYF
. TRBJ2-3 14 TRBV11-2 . TGTGCCAGCAGCTTAGTCTCCCCGCCCGATACGCAGTATTTT CASSLVSPPDTQYF
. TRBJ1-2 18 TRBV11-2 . TGTGCCAGCAGCTTAAAGCGCAGGGCCGGGCTCTATGACTATGGCTACACCTTC CASSLKRRAGLYDYGYTF
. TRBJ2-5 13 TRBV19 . TGTGCCAGTAGTACCGGGACTCAAGAGACCCAGTACTTC CASSTGTQETQYF
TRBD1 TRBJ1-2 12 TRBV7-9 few TGTGCCAGCAGCTCGGACAGGGACGGCTACACCTTC CASSSDRDGYTF
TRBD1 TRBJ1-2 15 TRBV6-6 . TGTGCCAGCAGGCCCGGGGACAGCCCTAACTATGGCTACACCTTC CASRPGDSPNYGYTF
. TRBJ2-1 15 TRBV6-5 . TGTGCCAGCAGTCTGGGAGGGGGCGCCTACAATGAGCAGTTCTTC CASSLGGGAYNEQFF
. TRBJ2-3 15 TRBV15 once TGTGCCACCAGCGGATGGACTACCGGCACAGATACGCAGTATTTT CATSGWTTGTDTQYF
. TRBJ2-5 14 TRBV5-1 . TGCGCCAGCAGTGAGTTCGGGAGCCAAGAGACCCAGTACTTC CASSEFGSQETQYF
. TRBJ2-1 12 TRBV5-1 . TGCGCCAGCCACGACAGTGGGTATGAGCAGTTCTTC CASHDSGYEQFF
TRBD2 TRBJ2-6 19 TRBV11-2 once TGTGCCAGCAGCTTAGATCCCCGGGAGGACGTCTCTGGGGCCAACGTCCTGACTTTC CASSLDPREDVSGANVLTF
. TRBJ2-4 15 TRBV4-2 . TGTGCCAGCAGCCAAGTACAGGGCGAAGGAAACATTCAGTACTTC CASSQVQGEGNIQYF
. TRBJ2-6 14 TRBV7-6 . TGTGCCAGCAGCCAGGGACCTGGGGCCAACGTCCTGACTTTC CASSQGPGANVLTF
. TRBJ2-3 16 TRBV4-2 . TGTGCCAGCAGCCGAAATGAGGCTCCTAGCACAGATACGCAGTATTTT CASSRNEAPSTDTQYF